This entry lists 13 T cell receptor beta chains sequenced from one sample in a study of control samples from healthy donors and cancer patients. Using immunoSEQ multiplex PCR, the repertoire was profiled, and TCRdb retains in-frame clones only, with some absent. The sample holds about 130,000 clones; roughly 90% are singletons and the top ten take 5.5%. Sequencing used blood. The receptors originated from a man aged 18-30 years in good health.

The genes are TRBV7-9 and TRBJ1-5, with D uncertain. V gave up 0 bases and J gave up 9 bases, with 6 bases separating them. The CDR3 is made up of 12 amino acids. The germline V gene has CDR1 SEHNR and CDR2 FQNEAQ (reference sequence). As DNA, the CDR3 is TGTGCCAGCAGCTTAGCCGGCGGGCCCCAGCATTTT. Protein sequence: CASSLAGGPQHF.

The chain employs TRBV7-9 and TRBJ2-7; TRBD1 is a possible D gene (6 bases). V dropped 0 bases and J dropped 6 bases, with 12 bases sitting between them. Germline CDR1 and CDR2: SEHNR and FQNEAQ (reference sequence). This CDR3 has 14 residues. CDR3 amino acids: CASSLARTVGEQYF. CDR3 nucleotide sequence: TGTGCCAGCAGCTTAGCTAGGACAGTCGGCGAGCAGTACTTC.

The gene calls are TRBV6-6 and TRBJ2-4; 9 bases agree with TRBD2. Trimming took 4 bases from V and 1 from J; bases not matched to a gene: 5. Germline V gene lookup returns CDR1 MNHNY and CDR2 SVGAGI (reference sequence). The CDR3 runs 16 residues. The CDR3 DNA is TGTGCCAGCAGTTGGGGACTAGCCGTTGCCAAAAACATTCAGTACTTC. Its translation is CASSWGLAVAKNIQYF.

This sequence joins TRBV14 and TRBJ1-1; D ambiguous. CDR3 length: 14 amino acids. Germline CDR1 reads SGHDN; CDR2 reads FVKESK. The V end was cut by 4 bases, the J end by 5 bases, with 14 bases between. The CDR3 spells CASSPLPRWTEAFF. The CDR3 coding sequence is TGTGCCAGCAGCCCCCTTCCGCGGTGGACTGAAGCTTTCTTT.

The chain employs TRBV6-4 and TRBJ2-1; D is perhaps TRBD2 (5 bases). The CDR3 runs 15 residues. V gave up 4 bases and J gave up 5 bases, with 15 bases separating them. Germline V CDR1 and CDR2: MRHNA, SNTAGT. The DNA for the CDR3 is TGTGCCAGCAGTGTCTTGGCGGGCGCCCACAATGAGCAGTTCTTC. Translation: CASSVLAGAHNEQFF.

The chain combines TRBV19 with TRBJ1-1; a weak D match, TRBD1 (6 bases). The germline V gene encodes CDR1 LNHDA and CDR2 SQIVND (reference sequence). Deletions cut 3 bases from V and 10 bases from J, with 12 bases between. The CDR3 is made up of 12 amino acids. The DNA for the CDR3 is TGTGCCAGTAGTATGGGGGGCAGGGCAGCTTTCTTT. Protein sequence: CASSMGGRAAFF.

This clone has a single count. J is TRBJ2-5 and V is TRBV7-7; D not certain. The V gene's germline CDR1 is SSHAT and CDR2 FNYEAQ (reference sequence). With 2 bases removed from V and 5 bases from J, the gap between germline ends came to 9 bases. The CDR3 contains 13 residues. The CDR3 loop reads CASSLRVVETQYF. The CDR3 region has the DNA TGTGCCAGCAGCTTAAGGGTAGTTGAGACCCAGTACTTC.

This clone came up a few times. Here the CDR3 reads CASSFPWGEGEAFF. The CDR3 DNA follows: TGTGCCAGCAGCTTCCCCTGGGGGGAAGGGGAAGCTTTCTTT. V and J are TRBV5-6 and TRBJ1-1, with D maybe TRBD1 (5 bases). The CDR3 spans 14 residues. Per germline, CDR1 SGHDT and CDR2 YYEEEE. Between the trimmed V and J ends, which lost 2 bases and 8 bases, there was a span of 16 bases.

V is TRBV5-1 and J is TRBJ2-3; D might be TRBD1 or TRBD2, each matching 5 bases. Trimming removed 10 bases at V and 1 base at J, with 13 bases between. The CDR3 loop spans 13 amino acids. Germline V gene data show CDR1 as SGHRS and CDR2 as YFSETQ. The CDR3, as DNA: TGCGCCTCCGGGGACGTTGGCACAGATACGCAGTATTTT. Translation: CASGDVGTDTQYF.

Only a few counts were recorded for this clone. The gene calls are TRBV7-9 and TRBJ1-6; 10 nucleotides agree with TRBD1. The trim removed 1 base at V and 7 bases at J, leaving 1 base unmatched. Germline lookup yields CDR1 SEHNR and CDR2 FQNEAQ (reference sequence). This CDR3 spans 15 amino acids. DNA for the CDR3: TGTGCCAGCAGCTTAGGGGACAGGGGAAATTCACCCCTCCACTTT. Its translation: CASSLGDRGNSPLHF.

CDR3 nucleotides: TGCAGTGCTAGTTTGGAATTCTATGGCTACACCTTC. Translating it yields CSASLEFYGYTF. V gene TRBV20-1 combines with J gene TRBJ1-2; D not certain. Trimming took 3 bases from V and 4 from J, leaving 9 bases between them. Germline CDR1 and CDR2: DFQATT and SNEGSKA (reference sequence). The CDR3 has 12 amino acids.

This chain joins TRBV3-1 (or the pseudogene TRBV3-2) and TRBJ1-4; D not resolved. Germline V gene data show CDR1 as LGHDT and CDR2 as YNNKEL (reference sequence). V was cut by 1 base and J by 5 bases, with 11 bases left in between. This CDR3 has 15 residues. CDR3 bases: TGTGCCAGCAGCCAAGGTTACGAACGGAATGAAAAACTGTTTTTT. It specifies CASSQGYERNEKLFF.

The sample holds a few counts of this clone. CDR3 nucleotide sequence: TGTGCCACAGCTAGGGGAGAGTACGAGCAGTACTTC. Its translation is CATARGEYEQYF. The chain has TRBV2 and TRBJ2-7, with D perhaps being TRBD1 or TRBD2 (5 bases each). The V end lost 10 bases, the J end lost 4 bases, and 14 bases lay between the germline ends. Germline V gene data show CDR1 as SNHLY and CDR2 as FYNNEI. The CDR3 is 12 amino acids.